This TCR beta chain was sequenced for a study of human versus mouse CDR3 diversity and MHC coevolution. Assay: immunoSEQ multiplex PCR; the TCRdb copy retains only in-frame clones and omits some. Counted here are 55,000 to 65,000 clones, approximately 94% occurring once; the ten biggest clones make up 18%. This sequence was found in a person between 60 and 70 years old in good health. The sequencing input was naive CD4+ T cells from blood. Subset given: CD45RO-negative CD62L-positive naive CD4 T cells.

CDR3 DNA: TGCGCCAGCAGCCCGACAGGGATAGAACAAGAGACCCAGTACTTC. This sequence encodes CASSPTGIEQETQYF. V gene TRBV5-1 combines with J gene TRBJ2-5, with TRBD1 identical over 7 bases. This CDR3 comprises 15 residues. Unmatched junction bases numbered 8, after V lost 4 bases and J lost 2 bases. Germline CDR1 and CDR2: SGHRS and YFSETQ. Variable domain in full (rest from reference TRBV5-1 and TRBJ2-5): KAGVTQTPRYLIKTRGQQVTLSCSPISGHRSVSWYQQTPGQGLQFLFEYFSETQRNKGNFPGRFSGRQFSNSRSEMNVSTLELGDSALYLCASSPTGIEQETQYFGPGTRLLVL.